The 25 T cell receptor beta chains below were found in one sample sequenced in a study of T cell responses to AZD1222 COVID-19 vaccine. Sequencing was performed with immunoSEQ multiplex PCR; in TCRdb, only in-frame clones are kept and a portion is missing. The sample yields about 140,000 clones, around 90% seen once. This material consisted of peripheral blood, taken on day 0 of AZD1222 vaccination. These TCRs come from an adult in good health.

This clone is a singleton in its sample. The chain carries TRBV19 and TRBJ2-6, with 11 bases aligning to TRBD1. The ends lost 5 bases at V and 0 bases at J; junction bases unmatched: 3. CDR3 size: 17 residues. Germline assignment: CDR1 LNHDA and CDR2 SQIVND (reference sequence). Here the CDR3 reads CASSPGQGASGANVLTF. CDR3 nucleotides: TGTGCCAGTAGTCCCGGACAGGGGGCCTCTGGGGCCAACGTCCTGACTTTC.

J is TRBJ1-2 and V is TRBV29-1, with a possible D match to TRBD1 (5 bases). V lost 3 bases and J 2 bases, leaving 19 bases between the germline ends. This CDR3 has 16 residues. Germline V CDR1 and CDR2: SQVTM, ANQGSEA. The CDR3: CSVDRAPTHANYGYTF. Written as DNA, the CDR3 is TGCAGCGTTGACAGGGCACCAACTCATGCGAACTATGGCTACACCTTC. Full variable domain (missing parts from reference TRBV29-1 and TRBJ1-2): SAVISQKPSRDICQRGTSLTIQCQVDSQVTMMFWYRQQPGQSLTLIATANQGSEATYESGFVIDKFPISRPNLTFSTLTVSNMSPEDSSIYLCSVDRAPTHANYGYTFGSGTRLTVV.

The chain combines TRBV19 with TRBJ2-7, with D tentatively TRBD2 (6 bases). CDR3 size: 14 residues. Germline CDR1 is LNHDA and CDR2 is SQIVND (reference sequence). V lost 7 bases to trimming and J lost 4 bases, with 17 bases between them. The CDR3 protein is CASNFAGPAYEQYF. Written as DNA, the CDR3 is TGTGCCAGTAATTTCGCGGGGCCGGCTTACGAGCAGTACTTC.

The V and J genes are TRBV3-1 (or the pseudogene TRBV3-2) and TRBJ1-6, with D hard to call. Germline CDR1 and CDR2: LGHDT and YNNKEL (reference sequence). The CDR3 totals 14 residues. With 2 bases removed from V and 8 bases from J, the gap between germline ends came to 10 bases. CDR3 nucleotide sequence: TGTGCCAGCAGCCAAATAACGGGCTATTCACCCCTCCACTTT. Protein sequence: CASSQITGYSPLHF.

The chain is built from TRBV6-5 and TRBJ2-7; D might be TRBD1 (6 bases). CDR1 and CDR2 from the germline V gene are MNHEY and SVGAGI. The V end was cut by 7 bases, the J end by 0 bases, with 16 bases between. The CDR3 consists of 15 residues. This CDR3 reads CASKLQGGSSYEQYF. CDR3 sequence (DNA): TGTGCCAGCAAGTTACAGGGTGGGAGCTCCTACGAGCAGTACTTC.

The chain is built from TRBV19 and TRBJ1-1; D remains unclear. CDR1 is LNHDA and CDR2 is SQIVND in the germline V gene (reference sequence). With 2 bases removed from V and 2 bases from J, the gap between germline ends came to 12 bases. The CDR3 covers 15 residues. The CDR3 is CASSIYPRVNTEAFF. The CDR3 DNA is TGTGCCAGTAGTATATATCCTCGGGTCAACACTGAAGCTTTCTTT. The variable domain in full, with the rest retrieved from reference TRBV19 and TRBJ1-1, is DGGITQSPKYLFRKEGQNVTLSCEQNLNHDAMYWYRQDPGQGLRLIYYSQIVNDFQKGDIAEGYSVSREKKESFPLTVTSAQKNPTAFYLCASSIYPRVNTEAFFGQGTRLTVV.

The genes are TRBV30 and TRBJ2-7; unclear D gene. Germline V gene data show CDR1 as GTSNPN and CDR2 as SVGIG (reference sequence). The CDR3 runs to 16 residues. The ends were cut back, 0 bases at V and 0 bases at J, with 15 bases in the middle. The DNA of the CDR3 is TGTGCCTGGAGTGTACGTACGGGTACGAGCTCCTACGAGCAGTACTTC. This sequence encodes CAWSVRTGTSSYEQYF.

The rearrangement joins TRBV3-1 (or the pseudogene TRBV3-2) to TRBJ2-7, with 8 bases matching TRBD2. The V segment lost 1 base and the J segment 4 bases; nucleotides outside the gene matches: 6. Per germline, CDR1 LGHDT and CDR2 YNNKEL (reference sequence). This CDR3 comprises 15 residues. This CDR3 reads CASSQGRLALYEQYF. CDR3 nucleotide sequence: TGTGCCAGCAGCCAAGGCCGACTAGCGCTTTACGAGCAGTACTTC.

The chain links TRBV7-3 to TRBJ1-2; D possibly corresponds to TRBD1 (5 bases). This CDR3 comprises 19 residues. V was shortened by 5 bases and J by 4 bases, with 29 bases between the two germline ends. The germline V gene has CDR1 SGHTA and CDR2 FQGTGA. In DNA form, the CDR3 reads TGTGCCAGCAGCCCCCTTCCGGGACCGACGCCTATGCAGTCCTATGGCTACACCTTC. Its translation: CASSPLPGPTPMQSYGYTF.

The CDR3, as DNA: TGTGCCAGCAGTTACAAGGGACAGGGTGCCTTAATGAATGAGCAGTTCTTC. Translating it yields CASSYKGQGALMNEQFF. This sequence joins TRBV6-2 or TRBV6-3 and TRBJ2-1; 9 nucleotides line up with TRBD1. The V and J ends lost 2 bases and 7 bases, in that order; junction bases with no gene match: 12. The germline gives CDR1 MNHEY, CDR2 SVGEGT. This CDR3 has 17 amino acids.

The J gene is TRBJ2-1, the V gene TRBV30, with 9 bases matching TRBD2. The length of the CDR3 is 15 residues. CDR1 is GTSNPN, CDR2 SVGIG, per germline (reference sequence). J lost 4 bases, V lost 0 bases, and 4 bases had no gene match. The CDR3 here is CAWSVRLAGYNEQFF. CDR3 sequence (DNA): TGTGCCTGGAGTGTACGTCTAGCGGGATACAATGAGCAGTTCTTC.

The chain uses TRBV6-6 and TRBJ1-2; D remains unclear. V was pared by 5 bases and J by 4 bases, with 8 bases between. This CDR3 contains 12 residues. Germline V lookup: CDR1 MNHNY, CDR2 SVGAGI (reference sequence). CDR3 bases: TGTGCCAGCAGTCAATACAGCTATGGCTACACCTTC. This codes for CASSQYSYGYTF.

The chain combines TRBV24-1 with TRBJ1-5; D perhaps matches TRBD1 (5 bases). Trimming pared 5 bases from V and 9 bases from J, leaving 19 bases between. The CDR3 length is 15 residues. The V gene's germline CDR1 is KGHDR and CDR2 SFDVKD. The CDR3 region has the DNA TGTGCCACCAGTGCCTCCGGGACCCCCTCGGGGCCCCAGCATTTT. The encoded protein is CATSASGTPSGPQHF.

The chain has TRBV28 and TRBJ2-3; 7 bases are shared with TRBD1. V lost 7 bases to trimming and J lost 2 bases; unmatched junction nucleotides: 9. The CDR3 is 15 residues long. Germline V gives CDR1 MDHEN, CDR2 SYDVKM. CDR3 loop: CASTEQGDVTDTQYF. CDR3 DNA sequence: TGTGCCAGCACAGAGCAGGGGGATGTCACAGATACGCAGTATTTT.

The chain joins TRBV5-4 to TRBJ2-7; 10 nucleotides line up with TRBD2. The J segment lost 3 bases and the V segment lost 4 bases, leaving 10 bases of the junction unmatched. The CDR3 contains 16 residues. CDR1 is SGHNT and CDR2 is YYREEE in the germline V gene (reference sequence). CDR3 amino acids: CASSGGVAGGLYEQYF. The CDR3 DNA reads as TGTGCCAGCAGCGGGGGTGTAGCGGGAGGACTCTACGAGCAGTACTTC. Full variable domain (remainder filled in from reference TRBV5-4 and TRBJ2-7): ETGVTQSPTHLIKTRGQQVTLRCSSQSGHNTVSWYQQALGQGPQFIFQYYREEENGRGNFPPRFSGLQFPNYSSELNVNALELDDSALYLCASSGGVAGGLYEQYFGPGTRLTVT.

This clone was seen a single time. The chain uses TRBV29-1 and TRBJ1-2, with D possibly being TRBD1 (5 bases). The CDR3 spans 14 residues. Trimming removed 5 bases at V and 1 base at J, with 14 bases between. Germline V CDR1 and CDR2: SQVTM, ANQGSEA. As DNA, the CDR3 is TGCAGCGTTTCTCGGGACGGCGATAACTATGGCTACACCTTC. It codes for CSVSRDGDNYGYTF.

The V gene is TRBV4-2, the J gene TRBJ2-2; TRBD2 is a possible D gene (6 bases). The CDR3 sequence is 16 residues long. V was clipped by 1 base and J by 5 bases, with 14 bases between them. Germline CDR1 is LGHNA and CDR2 is YNFKEQ. CDR3 nucleotides: TGTGCCAGCAGCCAAGGGGCGGAGGGGTGGACCGGGGAGCTGTTTTTT. This translates into CASSQGAEGWTGELFF.

The rearrangement links TRBV9 to TRBJ2-5; D is tentatively TRBD1 or TRBD2 (5 bases each). Deletions cut 0 bases from V and 3 bases from J, with 9 bases between. Germline values: CDR1 SGDLS, CDR2 YYNGEE. The CDR3 loop spans 14 amino acids. CDR3 sequence reads: CASSVGVGEETQYF. CDR3 DNA: TGTGCCAGCAGCGTAGGAGTGGGGGAAGAGACCCAGTACTTC. Filled out from reference TRBV9 and TRBJ2-5, the complete variable domain reads DSGVTQTPKHLITATGQRVTLRCSPRSGDLSVYWYQQSLDQGLQFLIQYYNGEERAKGNILERFSAQQFPDLHSELNLSSLELGDSALYFCASSVGVGEETQYFGPGTRLLVL.

The count of this clone is one. The genes are TRBV15 and TRBJ1-5, with no clear D. Germline values: CDR1 LNHNV, CDR2 YYDKDF (reference sequence). Trimming left V 0 bases short and J 1 base short, with 7 bases between. The CDR3 runs 15 residues. CDR3 in DNA: TGTGCCACCAGCAGAGATCTAGGCAGCAATCAGCCCCAGCATTTT. Translating it yields CATSRDLGSNQPQHF.

The chain couples TRBV27 to TRBJ2-1, with 7 bases aligning to TRBD2. This CDR3 is 14 amino acids long. Germline V gene data show CDR1 as MNHEY and CDR2 as SMNVEV (reference sequence). V lost 9 bases, J lost 4 bases, and 9 bases stayed unmatched. The CDR3 nucleotides read TGTGCCAGTAGTCGCGGCGGGAGTTACAATGAGCAGTTCTTC. Protein product: CASSRGGSYNEQFF.

V is TRBV7-2 and J is TRBJ1-1, with no clear D. Germline-derived CDR1 and CDR2 are SGHTA and FQGNSA. With 0 bases removed from V and 10 bases from J, the gap between germline ends came to 12 bases. CDR3 length equals 13 residues. The CDR3 loop reads CASSLALGSPAFF. CDR3 nucleotide sequence: TGTGCCAGCAGCTTAGCCCTGGGGAGCCCAGCTTTCTTT.

The rearrangement uses TRBV5-4 and TRBJ1-2; 8 bases fit TRBD1. The CDR3 spans 13 residues. V trimming: 6 bases; J trimming: 6 bases; junction bases outside the gene matches: 7. From germline, CDR1 is SGHNT and CDR2 YYREEE (reference sequence). CDR3 in amino acids: CASTSGGANGYTF. The CDR3 DNA follows: TGTGCCAGCACCTCAGGGGGCGCGAATGGCTACACCTTC.

This clone was counted a few times. The V gene is TRBV5-4, the J gene TRBJ1-5; D call uncertain. The CDR3 loop spans 12 amino acids. The V gene lost 1 base and the J gene lost 6 bases, with 5 bases spanning the gap. CDR1 is SGHNT, CDR2 YYREEE, per germline (reference sequence). The CDR3 loop reads CASSLWGQPQHF. In nucleotides, the CDR3 is TGTGCCAGCAGCTTGTGGGGTCAGCCCCAGCATTTT.

V gene TRBV19 combines with J gene TRBJ2-7; D unresolved. This CDR3 spans 15 amino acids. Trimming stripped 3 bases from V and 5 bases from J, with 17 bases between. Per the germline V gene, CDR1 is LNHDA and CDR2 is SQIVND (reference sequence). CDR3: CASSIRTTPSDEQYF. The CDR3 bases are TGTGCCAGTAGTATTCGGACCACCCCTTCTGACGAGCAGTACTTC.

This chain joins TRBV7-9 and TRBJ2-1; D perhaps matches TRBD2 (6 bases). The germline V gene has CDR1 SEHNR and CDR2 FQNEAQ (reference sequence). Trimming shortened V by 2 bases and J by 6 bases, and 14 bases separated the two germline ends. The CDR3 length is 15 residues. The CDR3 DNA follows: TGTGCCAGCAGCTTACGGCGGGACCTCCCCAATGAGCAGTTCTTC. Protein sequence: CASSLRRDLPNEQFF.